This T cell receptor beta chain was captured by sequencing in a study of long-term antiretroviral therapy in people with HIV. Each specimen consisted of 1-10 million cryopreserved PBMC prior to extraction of DNA. Deletions cut 2 bases from V and 4 bases from J, with 8 bases between. This CDR3 spans 13 amino acids. Germline V gives CDR1 GTSNPN, CDR2 SVGIG (reference sequence). With respect to this clone: No antigen is known for it.

Assay version v3.0 of immunoSEQ was used, and it was run at survey level. Data came from immunoSEQ multiplex PCR; TCRdb stores just in-frame clones and leaves some out. The data show about 28,000 clones, around 84% seen once. General study findings and limits: Sampling of blood ran from the mid-2000s to the late 2010s, and older ART regimens were possibly in use.

The chain carries TRBV30 and TRBJ2-2; D might be TRBD1 or TRBD2, each matching 5 bases. The TCR comes from a young woman with HIV. Here the sequenced sample was unsorted PBMCs, taken 0.8 years after starting antiretroviral therapy. In DNA form, the CDR3 reads TGTGCCTGGAGTTTGGGACCCACCGGGGAGCTGTTTTTT. It specifies CAWSLGPTGELFF.